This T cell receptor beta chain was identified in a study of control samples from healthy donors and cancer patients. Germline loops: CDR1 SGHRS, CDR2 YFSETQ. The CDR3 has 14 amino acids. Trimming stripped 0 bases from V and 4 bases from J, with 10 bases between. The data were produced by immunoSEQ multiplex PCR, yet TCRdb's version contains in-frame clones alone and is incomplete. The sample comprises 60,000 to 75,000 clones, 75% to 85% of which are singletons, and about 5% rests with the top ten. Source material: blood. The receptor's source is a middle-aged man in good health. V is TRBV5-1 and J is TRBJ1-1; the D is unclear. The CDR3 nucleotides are TGCGCCAGCAGCTTGGACAGTTCGCGCACTGAAGCTTTCTTT. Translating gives CASSLDSSRTEAFF.